This T cell receptor (beta chain) stems from a study of cytomegalovirus exposure and HLA in healthy donors. Regarding donors, all were healthy bone marrow donors. It was with 60 Vbeta and 13 Jbeta primers that the PCR ran. Sequenced by immunoSEQ multiplex PCR; TCRdb stores in-frame clones only, minus some. The sample shows under 250,000 clones, roughly 80% of them seen only once. CDR1 SGHVS and CDR2 FNYEAQ come from the germline V gene. The V end lost 6 bases, the J end lost 5 bases, and 16 bases lay between the germline ends. The CDR3 is made up of 14 amino acids. The genes are TRBV7-6 and TRBJ2-5; TRBD2 might be the D (6 bases). Sequencing was done on a sample of PBMCs. The sequence derives from a man between 35 and 55 years old in good health and CMV-seropositive. The CDR3 DNA reads as TGTGCCAGCAGTTCCCCGGGACTCTGGGAGACCCAGTACTTC. Translating gives CASSSPGLWETQYF.